This passage covers 9 T cell receptor beta chains from one sample sequenced in a study of OX40 agonist ivuxolimab in advanced cancers. TCRdb's copy holds only in-frame clones and misses some; the assay was immunoSEQ multiplex PCR. The data show 60,000 to 85,000 clones, 94% seen once. Sequencing used CD4+ or CD8+ T cells sorted from blood, obtained in a trial of the OX40 agonist ivuxolimab. Source of these receptors: an adult with an advanced solid tumor such as melanoma, head and neck, liver or kidney cancer.

The rearrangement links TRBV29-1 to TRBJ1-2; D perhaps matches TRBD1 (5 bases). The CDR3 length is 12 residues. The germline V gene has CDR1 SQVTM and CDR2 ANQGSEA. V was cut by 2 bases and J by 7 bases, with 11 bases left in between. In nucleotides, the CDR3 is TGCAGCGTTGAACACCAGGGTCCTGGCTACACCTTC. Protein sequence: CSVEHQGPGYTF.

The V call is TRBV19, the J call TRBJ2-7; possible D gene TRBD1, 7 bases. The germline V gene encodes CDR1 LNHDA and CDR2 SQIVND (reference sequence). Between the trimmed V and J ends, which lost 6 bases and 2 bases, there was a span of 14 bases. The CDR3 contains 14 residues. The CDR3 loop reads CASSPSGGPYEQYF. The CDR3 DNA is TGTGCCAGTAGCCCCTCAGGGGGGCCCTACGAGCAGTACTTC. Filled out from reference TRBV19 and TRBJ2-7, the complete variable domain reads DGGITQSPKYLFRKEGQNVTLSCEQNLNHDAMYWYRQDPGQGLRLIYYSQIVNDFQKGDIAEGYSVSREKKESFPLTVTSAQKNPTAFYLCASSPSGGPYEQYFGPGTRLTVT.

The rearrangement uses TRBV4-1 and TRBJ1-5; D unclear. The CDR3 totals 16 residues. Trimming removed 2 bases from V and 1 base from J, with 12 bases in between. Per the germline V gene, CDR1 is MGHRA and CDR2 is YSYEKL. CDR3 sequence: CASSQRGRGSNQPQHF. The CDR3 DNA reads as TGCGCCAGCAGCCAACGGGGTAGAGGGAGCAATCAGCCCCAGCATTTT.

The chain uses TRBV5-6 and TRBJ1-3; 10 bases align to TRBD1. The V gene end was trimmed by 2 bases and the J gene end by 8 bases; junction bases not matched to a gene: 10. The CDR3 totals 16 residues. The V gene's germline CDR1 is SGHDT and CDR2 YYEEEE. Here the CDR3 reads CASSLYPGQGYDTIYF. CDR3 sequence (DNA): TGTGCCAGCAGCTTATATCCGGGACAGGGGTATGACACCATATATTTT.

Note on this clone: The same CDR3 arises from other DNA sequences in this sample as well. The chain combines TRBV4-3 with TRBJ2-3; 11 bases fit TRBD2. The CDR3 consists of 18 residues. J was trimmed by 2 bases and V by 0 bases; bases with no gene match: 7. Germline V CDR1 and CDR2: LGHNA, YSLEER. Written as DNA, the CDR3 is TGCGCCAGCAGCCAAGATCGCCGACTAGCGGGGAACACAGATACGCAGTATTTT. Its protein product is CASSQDRRLAGNTDTQYF.

The chain recombines TRBV5-6 with TRBJ1-2; unclear D gene. Germline CDR1 reads SGHDT; CDR2 reads YYEEEE. The V and J ends lost 1 base and 6 bases respectively, with 25 bases between them. The CDR3 runs to 18 residues. CDR3 DNA: TGTGCCAGCAGCTTGCTGGAGGTGTTTTATCCCACCGGCCATGGCTACACCTTC. Residues: CASSLLEVFYPTGHGYTF. Together with reference TRBV5-6 and TRBJ1-2, the CDR3 gives the full variable domain: DAGVTQSPTHLIKTRGQQVTLRCSPKSGHDTVSWYQQALGQGPQFIFQYYEEEERQRGNFPDRFSGHQFPNYSSELNVNALLLGDSALYLCASSLLEVFYPTGHGYTFGSGTRLTVV.

The chain has TRBV2 and TRBJ1-2; 8 nucleotides match TRBD1. The V segment lost 5 bases and the J segment 4 bases; nucleotides outside the gene matches: 6. The CDR3 loop spans 14 amino acids. Germline CDR1 reads SNHLY; CDR2 reads FYNNEI. CDR3 region: CASSSGTGSYGYTF. In DNA, the CDR3 is TGTGCCAGCAGTTCCGGGACAGGAAGCTATGGCTACACCTTC.

V is TRBV9 and J is TRBJ1-6; no reliable D call. With 4 bases removed from V and 1 base from J, the gap between germline ends came to 15 bases. Germline assignment: CDR1 SGDLS and CDR2 YYNGEE. The CDR3 length is 17 residues. The CDR3 protein is CASSQRTTESYNSPLHF. The CDR3 DNA sequence: TGTGCCAGCAGCCAGCGGACGACCGAGTCCTATAATTCACCCCTCCACTTT.

The chain has TRBV5-6 and TRBJ2-7; D is unclear. V lost 1 base and J lost 0, with 11 bases in between. This CDR3 is 15 amino acids long. Looked up from germline, CDR1 is SGHDT and CDR2 is YYEEEE. The CDR3 DNA reads as TGTGCCAGCAGCTTGAGCCAGCTTAGCTCCTACGAGCAGTACTTC. It yields the protein CASSLSQLSSYEQYF.